A single sample is the source of the 7 T cell receptor beta chains below, sequenced in a study of T cell repertoires in cytomegalovirus infection. From the reads, TCRdb called clonotypes with MiXCR, one entry per CDR3 protein. The data hold fewer than 550,000 distinct CDR3 sequences, with around 27% observed a single time. The specimen sequenced was PBMCs. The receptor source for this set is a human donor in good health (CMV status not recorded). Some clones in this sample may be carry-over from other donors' samples.

This clonotype turned up a few times. V gene TRBV7-2 combines with J gene TRBJ1-1; D ambiguous. Trimming took off 6 bases at V and 5 bases at J, with 16 bases between the two ends. The CDR3 consists of 14 residues. Germline V gene lookup returns CDR1 SGHTA and CDR2 FQGNSA. The CDR3 sequence is CASRAYIRETEAFF. The CDR3 nucleotides are TGTGCCAGCAGAGCTTACATCCGGGAGACTGAAGCTTTCTTT. Looking up the rest from reference TRBV7-2 and TRBJ1-1 gives the full variable domain: GAGVSQSPSNKVTEKGKDVELRCDPISGHTALYWYRQSLGQGLEFLIYFQGNSAPDKSGLPSDRFSAERTGGSVSTLTIQRTQQEDSAVYLCASRAYIRETEAFFGQGTRLTVV.

This clonotype came up a few times. The chain employs TRBV29-1 and TRBJ2-1; 7 bases match TRBD2. The germline V gene encodes CDR1 SQVTM and CDR2 ANQGSEA. J gave up 8 bases and V 0 bases, and 19 bases lay outside the gene matches. This CDR3 is 18 amino acids long. CDR3: CSVEDLEAISGINDEQFF. CDR3 sequence (DNA): TGCAGCGTTGAAGATCTAGAGGCCATCAGCGGGATAAACGATGAGCAGTTCTTC.

This clonotype appeared a few times. The V and J genes are TRBV20-1 and TRBJ2-5; 10 nucleotides line up with TRBD2. Germline CDR1 DFQATT, CDR2 SNEGSKA (reference sequence). The junction had 4 bases not matched to a gene; V was cut back by 7 bases and J by 5 bases. The CDR3 runs 12 residues. CDR3 sequence: CSGAGGPETQYF. CDR3 in DNA: TGCAGTGGAGCGGGAGGGCCGGAGACCCAGTACTTC.

The rearrangement links TRBV7-2 to TRBJ1-2, with D maybe TRBD1 (5 bases). The CDR3 runs 15 residues. Trimming left V 5 bases short and J 7 bases short, with 20 bases between. CDR1 is SGHTA and CDR2 is FQGNSA in the germline V gene. DNA of the CDR3: TGTGCCAGCAGCGCTAATCAGGCAGGGCGGTCTGGCTACACCTTC. Its translation is CASSANQAGRSGYTF.

This clonotype was observed at least ten times. The chain recombines TRBV7-2 with TRBJ2-6, with TRBD1 matching over 8 bases. Germline CDR1 reads SGHTA; CDR2 reads FQGNSA. The CDR3 consists of 15 residues. Trimming took 4 bases from V and 3 from J; bases not matched to a gene: 2. CDR3 sequence: CASSSRGLGANVLTF. Written as DNA, the CDR3 is TGTGCCAGCAGCTCCAGGGGGCTTGGGGCCAACGTCCTGACTTTC.

This clonotype was recorded many times. This chain links TRBV7-2 with TRBJ2-2, with D maybe TRBD1 (6 bases). This CDR3 contains 15 residues. V was clipped by 6 bases and J by 1 base, with 12 bases between them. The germline CDR1 and CDR2 sequences are SGHTA and FQGNSA. The CDR3 bases are TGTGCCAGCAGGATTGACAGGAGGAACACCGGGGAGCTGTTTTTT. Its protein is CASRIDRRNTGELFF.

This sequence joins TRBV11-2 and TRBJ1-1; D is undetermined. CDR3 size: 12 residues. Trimming took 5 bases from V and 12 from J, leaving 16 bases between them. The germline V gene has CDR1 SGHAT and CDR2 FQNNGV. The CDR3 bases are TGTGCCAGCAGCCTTAGGGAGGACGAAACTTTCTTT. It translates to CASSLREDETFF.